What follows are 21 T cell receptor beta chains derived from one specimen sequenced in a study of T cell clonotyping in hematopoietic cell transplantation. Sequencing used immunoSEQ multiplex PCR; TCRdb keeps in-frame clones, though not all of them. The sample carries roughly 16,000 clones, approximately 85% recorded once. Sequenced: peripheral blood mononuclear cells. Every receptor here comes from a woman in her thirties or forties in good health. Some clones in this sample may be carry-over from other donors' samples.

CDR3 coding DNA: TGTGCCTGGAAACCGGGGCGGGGGGACTCTCTGGGCAATCAGCCCCAGCATTTT. The encoded protein is CAWKPGRGDSLGNQPQHF. The chain joins TRBV30 to TRBJ1-5; D is perhaps TRBD1 (5 bases). The CDR3 sequence is 18 residues long. The V gene's germline CDR1 is GTSNPN and CDR2 SVGIG (reference sequence). V lost 4 bases to trimming and J lost 2 bases, with 24 bases between them.

The V call is TRBV7-9, the J call TRBJ2-3, with a possible D match to TRBD2 (6 bases). Trimming removed 1 base at V and 2 bases at J, with 13 bases between. Germline assignment: CDR1 SEHNR and CDR2 FQNEAQ (reference sequence). CDR3 length: 16 amino acids. The CDR3 region is CASSLGVGGVTDTQYF. CDR3 DNA sequence: TGTGCCAGCAGCTTAGGGGTCGGCGGGGTCACAGATACGCAGTATTTT. Full variable domain (missing parts from reference TRBV7-9 and TRBJ2-3): DTGVSQNPRHKITKRGQNVTFRCDPISEHNRLYWYRQTLGQGPEFLTYFQNEAQLEKSRLLSDRFSAERPKGSFSTLEIQRTEQGDSAMYLCASSLGVGGVTDTQYFGPGTRLTVL.

J is TRBJ1-1 and V is TRBV19; D unclear. Trimming shortened V by 5 bases and J by 5 bases, and 15 bases separated the two germline ends. Germline CDR1 reads LNHDA; CDR2 reads SQIVND (reference sequence). The CDR3 loop spans 14 amino acids. This chain's CDR3 is CASSPERLYTEAFF. The DNA of the CDR3 is TGTGCCAGTAGTCCGGAGAGACTCTATACTGAAGCTTTCTTT.

The chain uses TRBV7-2 and TRBJ1-5; TRBD1 matches 7 bases. Trimming cost V 1 base and J 6 bases; bases outside gene matches: 3. CDR1 is SGHTA, CDR2 FQGNSA, per germline. The CDR3 contains 14 residues. The CDR3 loop reads CASSLDQGGQPQHF. Written as DNA, the CDR3 is TGTGCCAGCAGCTTAGACCAGGGGGGTCAGCCCCAGCATTTT.

V and J are TRBV2 and TRBJ1-1; possible D gene TRBD1, 6 bases. CDR1 SNHLY and CDR2 FYNNEI come from the germline V gene. The CDR3 length is 16 residues. The V and J ends lost 0 bases and 4 bases respectively, with 15 bases between them. The CDR3 protein is CASSEAPATGSTEAFF. The CDR3 DNA is TGTGCCAGCAGTGAAGCCCCCGCTACAGGGAGCACTGAAGCTTTCTTT.

The rearrangement links TRBV7-9 to TRBJ2-6; possible D gene TRBD1, 6 bases. The CDR3 runs 19 residues. Germline CDR1 reads SEHNR; CDR2 reads FQNEAQ (reference sequence). The germline V and J ends were trimmed by 0 bases and 2 bases, with 17 bases remaining between them. CDR3 loop: CASSLARGDTPTGANVLTF. CDR3 DNA sequence: TGTGCCAGCAGCTTAGCGCGTGGGGACACACCGACTGGGGCCAACGTCCTGACTTTC.

This clone has just one count. The gene calls are TRBV6-4 and TRBJ2-7; D possibly matches TRBD1 or TRBD2 (5 bases each). V shed 3 bases and J shed 2 bases, with 11 bases lying between them. The CDR3 contains 14 residues. Germline lookup yields CDR1 MRHNA and CDR2 SNTAGT. The chain's CDR3 is CASSERGRPYEQYF. CDR3 DNA sequence: TGTGCCAGCAGTGAGAGGGGCAGACCCTACGAGCAGTACTTC.

The chain uses TRBV6-5 and TRBJ2-3, with D hard to call. The CDR3 extends over 13 amino acids. The V gene's germline CDR1 is MNHEY and CDR2 SVGAGI. V gave up 4 bases and J gave up 0 bases, with 5 bases separating them. CDR3 bases: TGTGCCAGCAGTTTACAGAGCACAGATACGCAGTATTTT. Its protein product is CASSLQSTDTQYF.

This chain joins TRBV5-1 and TRBJ2-7; 7 nucleotides match TRBD2. The CDR3 is 13 amino acids. Germline CDR1 is SGHRS and CDR2 is YFSETQ. V trimming: 3 bases; J trimming: 3 bases; junction bases outside the gene matches: 3. The CDR3 nucleotides are TGCGCCAGCAGCTGGGGGGGGAGCTACGAGCAGTACTTC. Protein sequence: CASSWGGSYEQYF. Variable domain in full (rest from reference TRBV5-1 and TRBJ2-7): KAGVTQTPRYLIKTRGQQVTLSCSPISGHRSVSWYQQTPGQGLQFLFEYFSETQRNKGNFPGRFSGRQFSNSRSEMNVSTLELGDSALYLCASSWGGSYEQYFGPGTRLTVT.

The chain carries TRBV29-1 and TRBJ2-7; 13 positions match TRBD2. The CDR3 loop spans 13 amino acids. CDR1 and CDR2 from the germline V gene are SQVTM and ANQGSEA. V shed 6 bases, J shed 5 bases, and the junction held 4 bases outside the gene matches. CDR3 nucleotides: TGCAGCGTCGACGGACTAGCGGGAGACGAGCAGTACTTC. Translated, it gives CSVDGLAGDEQYF.

This chain joins TRBV2 and TRBJ2-3, with D possibly TRBD1 on 8 matching bases. V lost 9 bases and J 10 bases, leaving 17 bases between the germline ends. Germline V gene lookup returns CDR1 SNHLY and CDR2 FYNNEI. The CDR3 runs 12 residues. CDR3 sequence: CARGGAGGPQYF. The CDR3 DNA follows: TGTGCCAGGGGGGGGGCAGGGGGCCCGCAGTATTTT.

The V gene is TRBV29-1, the J gene TRBJ1-2; D gene ambiguous. The ends were cut back, 4 bases at V and 4 bases at J, with 10 bases in the middle. The length of the CDR3 is 12 residues. CDR1 SQVTM and CDR2 ANQGSEA come from the germline V gene. As DNA, the CDR3 is TGCAGCGTTGGTCAACAGCCCTATGGCTACACCTTC. This gives the protein CSVGQQPYGYTF.

The chain recombines TRBV9 with TRBJ2-1, with D possibly being TRBD2 (6 bases). V was shortened by 3 bases and J by 5 bases, with 15 bases between the two germline ends. CDR3 length: 15 amino acids. The germline V gene encodes CDR1 SGDLS and CDR2 YYNGEE. The DNA for the CDR3 is TGTGCCAGCAGCGCGGGCCCGGGAGCGGACAATGAGCAGTTCTTC. This codes for CASSAGPGADNEQFF. The complete variable domain, with remaining parts taken from reference TRBV9 and TRBJ2-1, reads DSGVTQTPKHLITATGQRVTLRCSPRSGDLSVYWYQQSLDQGLQFLIQYYNGEERAKGNILERFSAQQFPDLHSELNLSSLELGDSALYFCASSAGPGADNEQFFGPGTRLTVL.

The genes are TRBV9 and TRBJ2-1; D is tentatively TRBD1 or TRBD2 (7 bases each). CDR1 and CDR2 (germline): SGDLS, YYNGEE. The CDR3 length is 15 residues. V lost 6 bases and J 0 bases, leaving 13 bases between the germline ends. Here the CDR3 reads CASTRGGSSYNEQFF. The CDR3 DNA sequence: TGTGCCAGCACCAGGGGGGGGAGCTCCTACAATGAGCAGTTCTTC.

The chain couples TRBV28 to TRBJ2-7; TRBD2 agrees at 10 bases. Germline V gene lookup returns CDR1 MDHEN and CDR2 SYDVKM. The junction had 10 bases not matched to a gene; V was cut back by 5 bases and J by 6 bases. The CDR3 totals 15 residues. CDR3 in amino acids: CASSPHLAGVTEQYF. The CDR3 DNA reads TGTGCCAGCAGTCCCCACCTAGCGGGAGTAACCGAGCAGTACTTC. Using reference TRBV28 and TRBJ2-7 for the parts outside the CDR3, the full variable domain is DVKVTQSSRYLVKRTGEKVFLECVQDMDHENMFWYRQDPGLGLRLIYFSYDVKMKEKGDIPEGYSVSREKKERFSLILESASTNQTSMYLCASSPHLAGVTEQYFGPGTRLTVT.

The chain links TRBV5-1 to TRBJ1-3, with D uncertain. Germline lookup yields CDR1 SGHRS and CDR2 YFSETQ. The CDR3 is made up of 15 amino acids. The V end lost 5 bases, the J end lost 3 bases, and 15 bases lay between the germline ends. DNA of the CDR3: TGCGCCAGCAGACTTGGCCTATTAAGTGGAAACACCATATATTTT. This codes for CASRLGLLSGNTIYF. Using reference TRBV5-1 and TRBJ1-3 for the parts outside the CDR3, the full variable domain is KAGVTQTPRYLIKTRGQQVTLSCSPISGHRSVSWYQQTPGQGLQFLFEYFSETQRNKGNFPGRFSGRQFSNSRSEMNVSTLELGDSALYLCASRLGLLSGNTIYFGEGSWLTVV.

As regards this clone: One junction end does not reproduce the germline sequence, and a read error may be involved. The CDR3 sequence is CAGSARAGVSEAFF. Written as DNA, the CDR3 is TGTGCCGGCAGCGCCAGGGCCGGGGTCTCTGAAGCTTTCTTT. The rearrangement links TRBV11-1 to TRBJ1-1, with D maybe TRBD1 (5 bases). Looked up from germline, CDR1 is SGHAT and CDR2 is FQDESV (reference sequence). The length of the CDR3 is 14 residues.

The chain links TRBV5-6 to TRBJ1-2; D gene uncertain. The CDR3 extends over 14 amino acids. Trimming shortened V by 1 base and J by 4 bases, and 11 bases separated the two germline ends. Germline lookup yields CDR1 SGHDT and CDR2 YYEEEE. This CDR3 is CASSLQESLYGYTF. Here the CDR3 DNA reads TGTGCCAGCAGCTTGCAGGAGTCTCTCTATGGCTACACCTTC.

The gene calls are TRBV7-9 and TRBJ1-2, with D perhaps matching TRBD1 (6 bases). The V gene lost 1 base and the J gene lost 8 bases, with 17 bases spanning the gap. Germline V CDR1 and CDR2: SEHNR, FQNEAQ (reference sequence). This CDR3 is built from 15 residues. CDR3 residues: CASSLGSGQTGGYTF. The CDR3 DNA sequence: TGTGCCAGCAGCTTAGGGAGTGGACAGACCGGGGGCTACACCTTC.

This chain links TRBV6-5 with TRBJ2-7, with 11 bases identical to TRBD1. The CDR3 is 15 amino acids. Germline lookup yields CDR1 MNHEY and CDR2 SVGAGI. Trimming cost V 2 bases and J 0 bases; bases outside gene matches: 0. CDR3 in DNA: TGTGCCAGCAGTTACGGGACAGGGGGCTCCTACGAGCAGTACTTC. Encoded protein: CASSYGTGGSYEQYF.

This clone was found a few times. This rearrangement joins TRBV30 to TRBJ2-5; D gene unclear. CDR1 and CDR2 (germline): GTSNPN, SVGIG (reference sequence). This CDR3 has 11 residues. Trimming took off 4 bases at V and 5 bases at J, with 8 bases between the two ends. CDR3 sequence (DNA): TGTGCCTGGAATTATGTGGAGACCCAGTACTTC. Translation: CAWNYVETQYF. Full variable domain (missing parts from reference TRBV30 and TRBJ2-5): SQTIHQWPATLVQPVGSPLSLECTVEGTSNPNLYWYRQAAGRGLQLLFYSVGIGQISSEVPQNLSASRPQDRQFILSSKKLLLSDSGFYLCAWNYVETQYFGPGTRLLVL.